A single sample gave rise to the 15 T cell receptor beta chains below, sequenced in a study of shared clonotypes between healthy human individuals. Clones were read by immunoSEQ multiplex PCR, and TCRdb kept only the in-frame ones, dropping some. The table includes a few million clones, 80% to 95% detected once. Naive CD8 cells, CD45RO-negative and positively selected for CCR7, excluded terminally differentiated effector memory CD45RA+ cells. Sequencing used naive CD8+ T cells from PBMCs. These TCRs come from a man aged 18 to 30 in good health. Some clones in this sample may be carry-over from other donors' samples.

The rearrangement uses TRBV10-3 and TRBJ2-7, with D hard to call. The CDR3 length is 15 residues. Between the trimmed V and J ends, which lost 1 base and 0 bases, there was a span of 10 bases. The germline gives CDR1 ENHRY, CDR2 SYGVKD. The CDR3 reads CAISEWAGASYEQYF. In nucleotides, the CDR3 is TGTGCCATCAGTGAGTGGGCCGGAGCCTCCTACGAGCAGTACTTC.

The chain joins TRBV21-1 to TRBJ2-7; TRBD1, the table's D call, was not compared with the DNA. TRBV21-1 is a documented pseudogene. The length of the CDR3 is 17 residues. CDR3 coding DNA: TGTGCCAGCAGCAAAGGCATTAACAGGGACCCTTCCTACGAGCAGTACTTC. Encoded protein: CASSKGINRDPSYEQYF.

Regarding this clone: This sample includes further DNA sequences coding for the same CDR3. The gene calls are TRBV27 and TRBJ2-7; tentative D call: TRBD1 (6 bases). The CDR3 covers 12 residues. Trimming left V 9 bases short and J 0 bases short, with 9 bases between. Germline V lookup: CDR1 MNHEY, CDR2 SMNVEV (reference sequence). The CDR3 DNA reads TGTGCCAGTGGGGGCAGCTCCTACGAGCAGTACTTC. Residues: CASGGSSYEQYF.

Worth noting for this clone: The sample holds other DNA sequences that translate to the same CDR3. The chain carries TRBV10-3 and TRBJ2-1; no reliable D call. The germline V gene has CDR1 ENHRY and CDR2 SYGVKD. The CDR3 covers 11 residues. Trimming removed 5 bases from V and 7 bases from J, with 6 bases in between. The CDR3 region has the DNA TGTGCCATCAGTCTGGGGAATGAGCAGTTCTTC. Its translation: CAISLGNEQFF.

The chain couples TRBV27 to TRBJ1-5; 9 bases fit TRBD1. V dropped 8 bases and J dropped 4; count of bases not matched to a gene: 6. This CDR3 is 14 amino acids long. Germline CDR1 reads MNHEY; CDR2 reads SMNVEV (reference sequence). CDR3 DNA: TGTGCCAGCTCAACCGGGACAGGGAATCAGCCCCAGCATTTT. This sequence encodes CASSTGTGNQPQHF.

This clone was counted a few times. The same CDR3 also results from other DNA sequences found in this sample. The chain has TRBV7-9 and TRBJ2-1; D not certain. V was cut by 1 base and J by 0 bases, with 1 base left in between. The CDR3 has 13 residues. In germline, CDR1 is SEHNR, CDR2 FQNEAQ (reference sequence). CDR3 coding DNA: TGTGCCAGCAGCTTAGTCTCCTACAATGAGCAGTTCTTC. Its translation: CASSLVSYNEQFF. Using reference TRBV7-9 and TRBJ2-1 for the parts outside the CDR3, the full variable domain is DTGVSQNPRHKITKRGQNVTFRCDPISEHNRLYWYRQTLGQGPEFLTYFQNEAQLEKSRLLSDRFSAERPKGSFSTLEIQRTEQGDSAMYLCASSLVSYNEQFFGPGTRLTVL.

The rearrangement uses TRBV13 and TRBJ2-1; 8 nucleotides agree with TRBD1. CDR3 length: 13 residues. From germline, CDR1 is PRHDT and CDR2 FYEKMQ (reference sequence). The V segment lost 5 bases and the J segment 8 bases; nucleotides outside the gene matches: 5. The CDR3 bases are TGTGCCAGCAGCCCGACAGGGGACGATGAGCAGTTCTTC. This gives the protein CASSPTGDDEQFF.

The rearrangement links TRBV9 to TRBJ2-4; TRBD1 might be the D (5 bases). The CDR3 covers 15 residues. V was trimmed by 0 bases and J by 5 bases, leaving 12 bases between them. Germline CDR1 is SGDLS and CDR2 is YYNGEE. The CDR3 DNA sequence: TGTGCCAGCAGCGTAGGGGGCGCATTAGAAAACATTCAGTACTTC. Amino acids: CASSVGGALENIQYF.

V is TRBV5-1 and J is TRBJ1-2; TRBD1 aligns across 7 bases. The CDR3 length is 18 residues. The V segment lost 2 bases and the J segment 0 bases; nucleotides outside the gene matches: 13. Germline V gene sequence: CDR1 SGHRS, CDR2 YFSETQ. CDR3 bases: TGCGCCAGCAGCTTTGGTATCCAGGGGGTTACTCCTAACTATGGCTACACCTTC. It translates to CASSFGIQGVTPNYGYTF.

The V and J genes are TRBV5-6 and TRBJ2-1; TRBD2 is a possible D gene (6 bases). Trimming pared 1 base from V and 6 bases from J, leaving 14 bases between. Germline V gene data show CDR1 as SGHDT and CDR2 as YYEEEE. The CDR3 is 15 residues long. The CDR3 DNA reads TGTGCCAGCAGCTTGCGGCGGGGTTGGGTCAATGAGCAGTTCTTC. This encodes CASSLRRGWVNEQFF.

The chain joins TRBV14 to TRBJ2-7; 10 bases match TRBD2. Trimming at V came to 1 base and at J to 2 bases, leaving 5 bases not matched to a gene. This CDR3 region has 16 residues. CDR1 is SGHDN and CDR2 is FVKESK in the germline V gene. The CDR3 spells CASSQGGLAGAYEQYF. The CDR3 DNA reads as TGTGCCAGCAGCCAAGGTGGGCTAGCGGGAGCCTACGAGCAGTACTTC. The entire variable domain, with the rest obtained from reference TRBV14 and TRBJ2-7, is as follows: EAGVTQFPSHSVIEKGQTVTLRCDPISGHDNLYWYRRVMGKEIKFLLHFVKESKQDESGMPNNRFLAERTGGTYSTLKVQPAELEDSGVYFCASSQGGLAGAYEQYFGPGTRLTVT.

The rearrangement links TRBV19 to TRBJ1-5, with unresolved D. The CDR3 sequence is 15 residues long. V was shortened by 2 bases and J by 3 bases, with 11 bases between the two germline ends. The germline V gene encodes CDR1 LNHDA and CDR2 SQIVND (reference sequence). CDR3 protein: CASSIKQVPNQPQHF. The CDR3, as DNA: TGTGCCAGTAGTATAAAGCAGGTTCCCAATCAGCCCCAGCATTTT.

The gene calls are TRBV27 and TRBJ2-3; a possible D gene is TRBD2 (5 bases). Germline-derived CDR1 and CDR2 are MNHEY and SMNVEV (reference sequence). This CDR3 is built from 16 residues. V shed 5 bases and J shed 3 bases, with 18 bases lying between them. The CDR3 protein is CASSILSVTGTDTQYF. The CDR3 DNA is TGTGCCAGCAGTATTCTTAGCGTCACGGGGACAGATACGCAGTATTTT.

This chain joins TRBV28 and TRBJ2-1; TRBD2 aligns across 15 bases. This CDR3 has 17 residues. Trimming at V came to 6 bases and at J to 4 bases, leaving 7 bases not matched to a gene. CDR1 MDHEN and CDR2 SYDVKM come from the germline V gene. The CDR3 DNA follows: TGTGCCAGCAGCACCCCGGGACTAGCGGGAGGTTACAATGAGCAGTTCTTC. This encodes CASSTPGLAGGYNEQFF.

The genes are TRBV11-2 and TRBJ2-5; 7 bases agree with TRBD2. With V trimmed by 2 bases and J by 5 bases, 2 bases remained unmatched. This CDR3 contains 13 residues. Germline V gene lookup returns CDR1 SGHAT and CDR2 FQNNGV. CDR3 DNA: TGTGCCAGCAGCTTATGGGAGGGGGAGACCCAGTACTTC. It translates to CASSLWEGETQYF.